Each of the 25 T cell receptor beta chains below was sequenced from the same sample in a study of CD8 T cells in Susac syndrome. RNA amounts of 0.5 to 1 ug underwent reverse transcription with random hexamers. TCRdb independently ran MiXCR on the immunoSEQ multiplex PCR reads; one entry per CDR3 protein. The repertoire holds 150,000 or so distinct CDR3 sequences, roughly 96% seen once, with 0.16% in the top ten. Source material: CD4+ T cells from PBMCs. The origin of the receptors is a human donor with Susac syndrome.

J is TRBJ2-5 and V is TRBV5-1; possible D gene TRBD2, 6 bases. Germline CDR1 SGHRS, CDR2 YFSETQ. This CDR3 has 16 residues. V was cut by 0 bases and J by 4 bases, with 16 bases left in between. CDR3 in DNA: TGCGCCAGCAGCTTGGAGGAGGCGGCGGGGACAGAGACCCAGTACTTC. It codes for CASSLEEAAGTETQYF. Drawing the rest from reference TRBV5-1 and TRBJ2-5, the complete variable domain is KAGVTQTPRYLIKTRGQQVTLSCSPISGHRSVSWYQQTPGQGLQFLFEYFSETQRNKGNFPGRFSGRQFSNSRSEMNVSTLELGDSALYLCASSLEEAAGTETQYFGPGTRLLVL.

CDR3 sequence: CASSETSGGAVDNEQFF. The CDR3, as DNA: TGCGCCAGCAGCGAAACTAGCGGGGGGGCGGTCGACAATGAGCAGTTCTTC. This chain joins TRBV4-1 and TRBJ2-1, with 13 bases aligning to TRBD2. From germline, CDR1 is MGHRA and CDR2 YSYEKL. V dropped 5 bases and J dropped 5; count of bases not matched to a gene: 9. The CDR3 loop spans 17 amino acids.

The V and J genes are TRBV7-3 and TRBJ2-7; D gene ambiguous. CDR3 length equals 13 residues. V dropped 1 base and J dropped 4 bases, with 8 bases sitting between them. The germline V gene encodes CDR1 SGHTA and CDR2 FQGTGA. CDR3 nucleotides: TGTGCCAGCAGCTTAAGACCACTTTACGAGCAGTACTTC. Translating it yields CASSLRPLYEQYF.

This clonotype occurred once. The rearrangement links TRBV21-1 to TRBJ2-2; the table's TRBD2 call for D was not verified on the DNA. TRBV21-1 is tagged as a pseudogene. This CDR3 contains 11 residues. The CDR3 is CASREAGELFF. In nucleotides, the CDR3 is TGTGCCAGCAGGGAGGCCGGGGAGCTGTTTTTT.

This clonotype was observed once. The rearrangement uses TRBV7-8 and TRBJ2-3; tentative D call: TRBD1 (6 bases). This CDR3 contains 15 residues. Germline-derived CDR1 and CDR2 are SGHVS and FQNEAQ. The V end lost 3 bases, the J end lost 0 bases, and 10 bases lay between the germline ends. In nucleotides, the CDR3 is TGTGCCAGCAGCTTCACAGGGCAGAGCACAGATACGCAGTATTTT. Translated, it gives CASSFTGQSTDTQYF.

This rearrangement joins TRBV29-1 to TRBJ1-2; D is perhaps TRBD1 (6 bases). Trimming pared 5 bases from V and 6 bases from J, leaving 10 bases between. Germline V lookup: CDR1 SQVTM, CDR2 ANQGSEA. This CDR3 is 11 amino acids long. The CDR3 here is CSVNQGNGYTF. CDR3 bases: TGCAGCGTTAATCAGGGGAATGGCTACACCTTC. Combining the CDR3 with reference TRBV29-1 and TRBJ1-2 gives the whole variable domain SAVISQKPSRDICQRGTSLTIQCQVDSQVTMMFWYRQQPGQSLTLIATANQGSEATYESGFVIDKFPISRPNLTFSTLTVSNMSPEDSSIYLCSVNQGNGYTFGSGTRLTVV.

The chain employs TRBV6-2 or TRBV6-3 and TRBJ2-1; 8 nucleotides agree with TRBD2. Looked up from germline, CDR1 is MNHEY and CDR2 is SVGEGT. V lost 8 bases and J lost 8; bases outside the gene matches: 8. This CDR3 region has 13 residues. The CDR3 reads CASRRGGPYEQFF. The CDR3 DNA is TGTGCCAGCCGCCGGGGGGGCCCCTATGAGCAGTTCTTC.

The CDR3, as DNA: TGCAGTGTCGACGGACAGGGGCGGGACACTGAAGCTTTCTTT. Residues: CSVDGQGRDTEAFF. This chain links TRBV20-1 with TRBJ1-1, with 9 bases lining up with TRBD1. The CDR3 is 14 residues long. V was clipped by 7 bases and J by 3 bases; unmatched bases: 9. Germline CDR1 is DFQATT and CDR2 is SNEGSKA (reference sequence).

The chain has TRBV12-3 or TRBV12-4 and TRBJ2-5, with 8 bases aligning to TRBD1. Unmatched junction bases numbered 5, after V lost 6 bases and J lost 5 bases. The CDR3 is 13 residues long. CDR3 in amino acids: CASSDRGQETQYF. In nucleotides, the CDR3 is TGTGCCAGCAGCGACAGGGGTCAGGAGACCCAGTACTTC.

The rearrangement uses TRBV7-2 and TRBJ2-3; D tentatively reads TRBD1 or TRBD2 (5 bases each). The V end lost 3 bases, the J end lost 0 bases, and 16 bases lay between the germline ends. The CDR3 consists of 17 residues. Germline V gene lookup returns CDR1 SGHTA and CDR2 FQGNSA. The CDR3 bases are TGTGCCAGCAGCTTCTACCCCCAGGGAGCTAGCACAGATACGCAGTATTTT. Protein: CASSFYPQGASTDTQYF.

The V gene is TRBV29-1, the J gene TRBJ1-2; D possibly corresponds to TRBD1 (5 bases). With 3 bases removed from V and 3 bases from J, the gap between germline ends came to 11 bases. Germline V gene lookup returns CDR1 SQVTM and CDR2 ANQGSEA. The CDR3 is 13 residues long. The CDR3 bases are TGCAGCGTTGAGGCAGGGCCCGACTATGGCTACACCTTC. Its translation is CSVEAGPDYGYTF.

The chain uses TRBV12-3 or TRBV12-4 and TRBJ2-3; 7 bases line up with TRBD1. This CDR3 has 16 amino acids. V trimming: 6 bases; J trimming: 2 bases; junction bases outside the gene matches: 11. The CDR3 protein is CASSSRGLPVTDTQYF. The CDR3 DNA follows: TGTGCCAGCAGCTCAAGGGGGCTCCCGGTCACAGATACGCAGTATTTT.

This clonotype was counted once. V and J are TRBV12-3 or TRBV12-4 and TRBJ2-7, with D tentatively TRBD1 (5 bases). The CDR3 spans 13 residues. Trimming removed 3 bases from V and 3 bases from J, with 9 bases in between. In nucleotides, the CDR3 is TGTGCCAGCAGTTTGCGGCAGGGCTACGAGCAGTACTTC. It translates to CASSLRQGYEQYF.

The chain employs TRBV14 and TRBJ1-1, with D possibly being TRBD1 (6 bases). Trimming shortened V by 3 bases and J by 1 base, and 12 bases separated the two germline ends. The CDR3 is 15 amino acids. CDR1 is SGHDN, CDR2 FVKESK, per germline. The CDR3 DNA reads TGTGCCAGCAGCCAGACGAGGACAGAGAACACTGAAGCTTTCTTT. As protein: CASSQTRTENTEAFF.

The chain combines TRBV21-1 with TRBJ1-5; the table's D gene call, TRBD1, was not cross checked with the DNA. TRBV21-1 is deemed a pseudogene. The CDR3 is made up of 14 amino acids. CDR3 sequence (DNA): TGTGCCAGCAGGGAGGGGGCGCGAAATCAGCCCCAGCATTTT. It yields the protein CASREGARNQPQHF.

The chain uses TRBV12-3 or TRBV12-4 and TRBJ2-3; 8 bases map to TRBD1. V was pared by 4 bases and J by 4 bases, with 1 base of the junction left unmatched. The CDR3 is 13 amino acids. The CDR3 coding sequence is TGTGCCAGCAGTTGGACAGGGCCAGATACGCAGTATTTT. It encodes CASSWTGPDTQYF.

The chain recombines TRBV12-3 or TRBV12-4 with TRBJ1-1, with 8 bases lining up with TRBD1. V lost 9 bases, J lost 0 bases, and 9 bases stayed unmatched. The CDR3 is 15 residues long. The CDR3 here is CASTTNRGMNTEAFF. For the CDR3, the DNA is TGTGCCAGTACTACCAACAGGGGGATGAACACTGAAGCTTTCTTT.

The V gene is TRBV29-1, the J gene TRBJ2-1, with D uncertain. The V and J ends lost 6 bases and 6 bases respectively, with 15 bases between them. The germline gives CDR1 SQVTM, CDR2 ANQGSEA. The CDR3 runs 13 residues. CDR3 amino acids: CSVGPRWTNEQFF. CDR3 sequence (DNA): TGCAGCGTGGGCCCGCGTTGGACCAATGAGCAGTTCTTC.

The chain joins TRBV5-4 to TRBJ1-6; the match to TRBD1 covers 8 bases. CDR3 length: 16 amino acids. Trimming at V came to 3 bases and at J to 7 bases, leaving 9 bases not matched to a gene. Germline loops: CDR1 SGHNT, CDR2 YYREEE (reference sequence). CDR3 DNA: TGTGCCAGCAGCTCCGCGACAGGGGTTGTAAATTCACCCCTCCACTTT. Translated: CASSSATGVVNSPLHF.

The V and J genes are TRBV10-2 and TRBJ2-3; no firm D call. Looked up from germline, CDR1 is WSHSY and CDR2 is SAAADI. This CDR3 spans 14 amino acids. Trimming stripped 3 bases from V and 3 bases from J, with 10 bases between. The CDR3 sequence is CASSEGRTTDTQYF. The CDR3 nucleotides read TGCGCCAGCAGTGAAGGCAGGACGACAGATACGCAGTATTTT.

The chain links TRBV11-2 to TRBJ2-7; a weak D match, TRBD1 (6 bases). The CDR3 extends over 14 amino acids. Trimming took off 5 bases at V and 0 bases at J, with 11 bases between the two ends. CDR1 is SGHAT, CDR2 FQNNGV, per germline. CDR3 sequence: CASSPDSRSYEQYF. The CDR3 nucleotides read TGTGCCAGCAGCCCGGACAGTCGCTCCTACGAGCAGTACTTC.

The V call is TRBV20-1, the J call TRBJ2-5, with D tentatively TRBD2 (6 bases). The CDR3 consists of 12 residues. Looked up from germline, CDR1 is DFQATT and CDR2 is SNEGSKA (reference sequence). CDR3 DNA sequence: TGCGCCGGGGATAGCGGACAAGAGACCCAGTACTTC. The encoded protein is CAGDSGQETQYF.

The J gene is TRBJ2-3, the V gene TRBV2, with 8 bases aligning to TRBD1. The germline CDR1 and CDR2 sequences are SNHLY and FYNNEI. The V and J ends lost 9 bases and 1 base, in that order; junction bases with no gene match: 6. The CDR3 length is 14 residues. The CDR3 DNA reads TGTGCCAGTTCTCAACAGGGGGGCACAGATACGCAGTATTTT. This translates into CASSQQGGTDTQYF.

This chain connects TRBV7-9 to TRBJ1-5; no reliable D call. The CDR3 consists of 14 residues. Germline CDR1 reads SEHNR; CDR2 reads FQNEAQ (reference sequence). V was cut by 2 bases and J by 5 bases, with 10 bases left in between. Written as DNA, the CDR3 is TGTGCCAGCAGCTTAACGGGGAGTCATCAGCCCCAGCATTTT. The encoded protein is CASSLTGSHQPQHF.

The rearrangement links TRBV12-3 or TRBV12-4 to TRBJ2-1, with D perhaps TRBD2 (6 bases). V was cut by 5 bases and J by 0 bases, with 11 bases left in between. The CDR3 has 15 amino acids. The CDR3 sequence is CASSHSGPSYNEQFF. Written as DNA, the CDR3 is TGTGCCAGCAGTCATAGCGGACCCTCCTACAATGAGCAGTTCTTC.